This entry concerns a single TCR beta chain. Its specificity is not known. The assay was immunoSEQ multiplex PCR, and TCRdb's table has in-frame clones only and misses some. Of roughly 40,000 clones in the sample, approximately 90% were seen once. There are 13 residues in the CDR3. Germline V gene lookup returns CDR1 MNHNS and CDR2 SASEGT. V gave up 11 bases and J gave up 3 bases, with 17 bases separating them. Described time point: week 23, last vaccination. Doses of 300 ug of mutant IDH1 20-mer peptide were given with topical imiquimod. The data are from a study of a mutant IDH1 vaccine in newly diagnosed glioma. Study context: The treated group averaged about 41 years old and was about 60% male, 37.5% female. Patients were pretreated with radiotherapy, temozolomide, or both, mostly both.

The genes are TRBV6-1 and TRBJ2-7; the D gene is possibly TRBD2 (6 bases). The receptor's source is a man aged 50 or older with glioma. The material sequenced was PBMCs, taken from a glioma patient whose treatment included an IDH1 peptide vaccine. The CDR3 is CAGTRDGDYEQYF. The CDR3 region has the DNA TGTGCCGGGACTCGGGACGGTGACTACGAGCAGTACTTC.